The entry below gives a single TCR beta chain sequence along with its context. It lacks a known antigen. These data are taken from a study of T cell responses to AZD1222 COVID-19 vaccine (dated by TCRdb to about 2021). About the study as a whole: A total of roughly 240 trial participants underwent TCR sequencing, of whom 207 received two doses of AZD1222 and about 25 received two doses of the MenACWY control vaccine. Trial participants were enrolled by age into subgroups of 18-55, 56-69 and 70-plus years, and about 150, 27 and 61 TCR-sequenced participants, respectively, were included in these subgroups. Broad study findings and their caveats: Because no day 14 peak-response samples were available, the repertoires could be characterized only after the peak T cell response. The 56-69-year group was small, and its depth increase did not reach significance, likely because of low power. Reportedly, close to half of the unique spike-specific TCRs recognized epitopes lying outside the regions that are mutated in the B.1.351 and B.1.1.7 variants. Conclusions about previously exposed vaccinees are limited, since just a handful of AZD1222 recipients were seropositive for SARS-CoV-2 at baseline. Participants were mostly white British, with more females than males. The authors suggested clonal diversity may have been underestimated. CD4 TCRs associated with the vaccine covered the entire spike protein, and the dominant responses were in regions 160-218 and 743-854. A significant rise in spike-specific TCR breadth and depth was observed after two AZD1222 doses relative to day 0 and relative to MenACWY recipients.

V loses 5 bases, J loses 8 bases, and the germline ends lie 19 bases apart. Including the terminal cysteine and phenylalanine, the CDR3 comprises 15 residues. Only the CDR3 region is kept as DNA, spanning 45 bases read in frame from base 1. Sequences LNHDA (CDR1) and SQIVND (CDR2) are obtained from the germline V gene (reference sequence). The CDR3 regions of human TCRbeta chains were analyzed by immunosequencing. Processing in the source paper ran as follows. TCRs in the repertoires were matched against a reference library of SARS-CoV-2-specific TCRs that had been generated with the MIRA antigen-specificity platform. Breadth meant the fraction of unique TCRs that were SARS-CoV-2-associated, whereas depth meant the fraction of total T cells that were SARS-CoV-2-associated. Each spike-specific TCR was assigned to its reactive spike region and to a CD4 or CD8 class using the MIRA data. Log10-transformed breadth and depth values were compared by one-way ANOVA with Sidak's multiple comparisons tests. In TCRdb, the immuneACCESS table is reduced to in-frame sequences with V and J assigned. These tables do not hold every clone; where another copy was compared, an unresolved V gene accounts for under half, and the others remain unexplained. That table gives V, J and clone size, and the DNA gave D and trimming. Per the sample table, the count is some 150,000 clones. The ten largest clones add up to 2% to 2.5% of the sample.

The label giving this sample's time point can be read as: baseline before first vaccination. Vaccinee samples were obtained from the UK trials COV001 and COV002, which included a single-blind randomized controlled phase 2/3 trial of AZD1222 (ChAdOx1 nCoV-19) in healthy adults. For TCRbeta chain sequencing, PBMC samples were collected from trial participants at day 0 and at day 28 after the second dose. The receptor was isolated from an adult in good health. Sequences were obtained from peripheral blood. The chain was built from TRBV19 and TRBJ1-3; 5 matching bases give a weak D call of TRBD1. The DNA sequence is as follows: TGTGCCAGTAGTCCTTCATCAGGGTTCCGGGACACCATATATTTT. Translated, this gives CASSPSSGFRDTIYF.